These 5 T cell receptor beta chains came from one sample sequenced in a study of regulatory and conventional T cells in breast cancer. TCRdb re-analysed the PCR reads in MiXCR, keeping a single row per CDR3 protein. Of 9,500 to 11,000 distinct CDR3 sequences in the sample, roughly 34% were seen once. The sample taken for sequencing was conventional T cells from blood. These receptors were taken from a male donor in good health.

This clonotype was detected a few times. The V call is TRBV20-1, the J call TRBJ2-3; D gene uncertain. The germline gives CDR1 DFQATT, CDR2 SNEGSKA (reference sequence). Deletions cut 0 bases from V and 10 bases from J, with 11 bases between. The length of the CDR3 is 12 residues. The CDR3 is CSARDDALAQYF. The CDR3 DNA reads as TGCAGTGCTAGAGATGACGCGTTAGCGCAGTATTTT.

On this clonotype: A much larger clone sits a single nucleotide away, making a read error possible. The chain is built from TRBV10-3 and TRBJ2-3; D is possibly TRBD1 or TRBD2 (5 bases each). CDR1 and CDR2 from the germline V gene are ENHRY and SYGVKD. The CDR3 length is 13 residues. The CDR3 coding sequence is TGTGCCATCAGCCCGGGGCATCCAGATACGCAGTGTTTT. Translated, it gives CAISPGHPDTQCF.

The chain's CDR3 is CATNRAGYNQPQHF. In nucleotides, the CDR3 is TGTGCCACAAACAGGGCAGGGTACAATCAGCCCCAGCATTTT. The chain recombines TRBV19 with TRBJ1-5; TRBD1 is a possible D gene (6 bases). The germline V gene encodes CDR1 LNHDA and CDR2 SQIVND (reference sequence). This CDR3 has 14 residues. Trimming shortened V by 10 bases and J by 3 bases, and 16 bases separated the two germline ends.

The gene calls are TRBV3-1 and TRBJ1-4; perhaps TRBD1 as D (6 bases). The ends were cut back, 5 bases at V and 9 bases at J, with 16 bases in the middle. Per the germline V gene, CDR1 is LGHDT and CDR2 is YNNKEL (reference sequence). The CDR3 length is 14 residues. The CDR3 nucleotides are TGTGCCAGCAGCTGGGACACCGAAGCGAAAAAACTGTTTTTT. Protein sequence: CASSWDTEAKKLFF.

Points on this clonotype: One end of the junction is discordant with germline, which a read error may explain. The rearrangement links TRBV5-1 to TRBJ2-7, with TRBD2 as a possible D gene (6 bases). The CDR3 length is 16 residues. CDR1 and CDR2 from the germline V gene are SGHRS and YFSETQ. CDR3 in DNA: TGTGCCAGCAGCCCCGGAGGAGGGGTGAGCTCCTACGAGCAGTACTTC. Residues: CASSPGGGVSSYEQYF.